This T cell receptor beta chain was observed in a study of blood T cell repertoires in COVID-19. Recruitment covered about two dozen US areas and drew participants whose ages spanned roughly 18 to 90 years. Self-reported history from a screening survey and questionnaire set each donor's cohort. TCRdb's copy holds only in-frame clones and misses some; the assay was immunoSEQ multiplex PCR. The sample consists of fewer than 200,000 clones, more than 80% of them appearing once. CDR1 is SGHTA, CDR2 FQGNSA, per germline. The germline V and J ends were trimmed by 0 bases and 0 bases, with 8 bases remaining between them. CDR3 size: 15 residues.

The rearrangement uses TRBV7-2 and TRBJ1-1; a weak D match, TRBD1 (5 bases). The sample was PBMCs or T cells enriched from blood (not recorded which). This clonotype originated in a man in his forties or fifties who had recovered from COVID-19. The DNA for the CDR3 is TGTGCCAGCAGCTTAGCGCTAGGGGTGAACACTGAAGCTTTCTTT. It specifies CASSLALGVNTEAFF.